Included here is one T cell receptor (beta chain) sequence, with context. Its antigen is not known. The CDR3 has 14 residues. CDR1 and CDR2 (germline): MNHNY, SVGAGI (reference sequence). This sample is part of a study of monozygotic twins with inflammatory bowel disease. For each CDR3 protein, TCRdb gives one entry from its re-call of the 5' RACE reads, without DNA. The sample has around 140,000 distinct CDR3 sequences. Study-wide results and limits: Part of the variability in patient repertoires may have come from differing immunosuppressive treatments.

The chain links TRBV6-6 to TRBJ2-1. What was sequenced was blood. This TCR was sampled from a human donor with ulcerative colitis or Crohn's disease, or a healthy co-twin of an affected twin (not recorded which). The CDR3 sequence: CASSPVSGFNEQFF.